The clone carrying this T cell receptor beta chain was seen only once. Measured with immunoSEQ multiplex PCR; TCRdb has only the in-frame clones, and not every one. Seen here are about 340,000 clones, less than 75% observed once, and the top ten hold 8% to 13%. The data stem from a study of shared clonotypes between healthy human individuals. This TCR was recovered from a young man in good health. What was sequenced was memory CD4+ T cells sorted from blood. Indicated subset: CD45RA-negative fraction.

DNA of the CDR3: TGCGCCAGCAGCTTGGCCCCACTAGCGGGAGGCGTAAGCTCCTACAATGAGCAGTTCTTC. Translation gives CASSLAPLAGGVSSYNEQFF. The chain has TRBV5-1 and TRBJ2-1; 12 bases are a match to TRBD2. The trim removed 0 bases at V and 0 bases at J, leaving 10 bases unmatched. The germline gives CDR1 SGHRS, CDR2 YFSETQ. This CDR3 is 20 amino acids long. Filled out from reference TRBV5-1 and TRBJ2-1, the complete variable domain reads KAGVTQTPRYLIKTRGQQVTLSCSPISGHRSVSWYQQTPGQGLQFLFEYFSETQRNKGNFPGRFSGRQFSNSRSEMNVSTLELGDSALYLCASSLAPLAGGVSSYNEQFFGPGTRLTVL.